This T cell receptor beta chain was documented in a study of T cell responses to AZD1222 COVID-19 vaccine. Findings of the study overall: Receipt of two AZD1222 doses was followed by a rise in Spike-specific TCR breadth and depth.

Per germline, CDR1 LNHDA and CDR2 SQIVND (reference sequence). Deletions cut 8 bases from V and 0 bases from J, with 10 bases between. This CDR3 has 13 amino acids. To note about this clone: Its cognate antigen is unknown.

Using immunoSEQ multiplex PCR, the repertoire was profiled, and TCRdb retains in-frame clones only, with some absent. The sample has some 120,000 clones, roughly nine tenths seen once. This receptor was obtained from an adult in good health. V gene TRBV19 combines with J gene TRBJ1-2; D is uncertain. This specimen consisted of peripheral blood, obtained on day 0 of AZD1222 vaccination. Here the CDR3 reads CASGDPSNYGYTF. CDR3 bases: TGTGCCAGTGGCGACCCCTCTAACTATGGCTACACCTTC.